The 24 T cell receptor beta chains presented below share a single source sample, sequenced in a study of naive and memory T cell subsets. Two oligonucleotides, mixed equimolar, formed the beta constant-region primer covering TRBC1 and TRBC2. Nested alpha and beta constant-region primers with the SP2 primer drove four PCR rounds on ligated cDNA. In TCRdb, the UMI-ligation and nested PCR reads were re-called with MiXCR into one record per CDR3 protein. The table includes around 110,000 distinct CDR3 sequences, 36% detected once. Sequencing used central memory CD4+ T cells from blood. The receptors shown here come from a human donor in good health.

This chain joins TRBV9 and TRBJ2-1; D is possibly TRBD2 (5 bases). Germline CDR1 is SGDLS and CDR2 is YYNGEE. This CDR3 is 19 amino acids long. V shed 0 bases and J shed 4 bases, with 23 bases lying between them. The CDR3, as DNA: TGTGCCAGCAGCGTAGCTGCCGGGCCCGTGGGCTCGGGGTACAATGAGCAGTTCTTC. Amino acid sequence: CASSVAAGPVGSGYNEQFF. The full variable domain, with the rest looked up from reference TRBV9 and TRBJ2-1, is DSGVTQTPKHLITATGQRVTLRCSPRSGDLSVYWYQQSLDQGLQFLIQYYNGEERAKGNILERFSAQQFPDLHSELNLSSLELGDSALYFCASSVAAGPVGSGYNEQFFGPGTRLTVL.

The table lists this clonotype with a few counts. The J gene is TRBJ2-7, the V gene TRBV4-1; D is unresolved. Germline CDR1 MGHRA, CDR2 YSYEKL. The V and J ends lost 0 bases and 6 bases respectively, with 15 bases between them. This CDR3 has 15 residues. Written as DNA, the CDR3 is TGCGCCAGCAGCCAAGATCCCACATCCAGAGCCGAGCAGTACTTC. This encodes CASSQDPTSRAEQYF.

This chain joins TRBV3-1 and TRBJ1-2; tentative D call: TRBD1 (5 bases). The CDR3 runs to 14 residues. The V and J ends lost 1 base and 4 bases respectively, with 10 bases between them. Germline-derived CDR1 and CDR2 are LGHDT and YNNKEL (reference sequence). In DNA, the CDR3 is TGTGCCAGCAGCCAAGGACAGTTGGGCTATGGCTACACCTTC. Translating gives CASSQGQLGYGYTF.

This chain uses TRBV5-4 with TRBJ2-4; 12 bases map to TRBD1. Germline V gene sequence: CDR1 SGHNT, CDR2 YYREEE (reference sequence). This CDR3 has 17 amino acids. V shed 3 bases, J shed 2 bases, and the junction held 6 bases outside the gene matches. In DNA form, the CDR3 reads TGTGCCAGCAGCTCTAGGGACAGGGGGCGAACCAAAAACATTCAGTACTTC. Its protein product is CASSSRDRGRTKNIQYF.

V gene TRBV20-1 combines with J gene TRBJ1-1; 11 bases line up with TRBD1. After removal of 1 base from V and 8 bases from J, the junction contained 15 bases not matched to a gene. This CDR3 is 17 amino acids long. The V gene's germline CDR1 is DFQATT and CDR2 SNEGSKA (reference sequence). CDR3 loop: CSARAIWGRTGGPEAFF. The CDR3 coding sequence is TGCAGTGCTAGAGCCATTTGGGGGAGGACAGGGGGCCCAGAAGCTTTCTTT.

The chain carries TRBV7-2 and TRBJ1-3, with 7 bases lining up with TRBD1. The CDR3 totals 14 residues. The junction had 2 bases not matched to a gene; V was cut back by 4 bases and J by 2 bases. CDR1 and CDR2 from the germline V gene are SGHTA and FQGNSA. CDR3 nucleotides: TGTGCCAGCAGCTCCGGACAGGCTGGAAACACCATATATTTT. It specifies CASSSGQAGNTIYF.

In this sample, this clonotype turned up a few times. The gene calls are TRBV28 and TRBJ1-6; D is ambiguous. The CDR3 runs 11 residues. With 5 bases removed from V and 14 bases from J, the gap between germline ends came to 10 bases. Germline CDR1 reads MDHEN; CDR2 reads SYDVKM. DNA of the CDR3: TGTGCCAGCAGTCTTGTGGGGTCCCTCCACTTT. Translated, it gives CASSLVGSLHF.

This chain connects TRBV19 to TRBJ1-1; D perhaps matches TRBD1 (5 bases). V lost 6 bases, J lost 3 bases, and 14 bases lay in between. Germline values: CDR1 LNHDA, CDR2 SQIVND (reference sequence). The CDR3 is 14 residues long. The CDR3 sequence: CASSAPGVDTEAFF. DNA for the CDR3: TGTGCCAGTAGCGCGCCGGGGGTAGACACTGAAGCTTTCTTT.

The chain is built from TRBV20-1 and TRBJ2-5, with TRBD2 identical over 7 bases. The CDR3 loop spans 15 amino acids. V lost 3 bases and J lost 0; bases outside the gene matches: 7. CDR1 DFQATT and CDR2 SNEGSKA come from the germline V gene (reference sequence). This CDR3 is CSARAIAGYQETQYF. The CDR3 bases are TGCAGTGCTAGGGCGATAGCGGGCTACCAAGAGACCCAGTACTTC.

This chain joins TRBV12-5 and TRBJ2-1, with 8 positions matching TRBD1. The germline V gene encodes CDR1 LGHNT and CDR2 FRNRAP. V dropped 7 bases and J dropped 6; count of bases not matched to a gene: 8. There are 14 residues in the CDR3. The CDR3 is CASATDRGSNEQFF. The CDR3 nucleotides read TGTGCTAGTGCCACCGACAGGGGTAGCAATGAGCAGTTCTTC.

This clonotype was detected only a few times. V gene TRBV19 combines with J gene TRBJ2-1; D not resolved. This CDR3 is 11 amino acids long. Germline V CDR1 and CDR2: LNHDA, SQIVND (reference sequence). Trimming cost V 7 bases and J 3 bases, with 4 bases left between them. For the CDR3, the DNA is TGTGCCAGTATGAACTACAATGAGCAGTTCTTC. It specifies CASMNYNEQFF.

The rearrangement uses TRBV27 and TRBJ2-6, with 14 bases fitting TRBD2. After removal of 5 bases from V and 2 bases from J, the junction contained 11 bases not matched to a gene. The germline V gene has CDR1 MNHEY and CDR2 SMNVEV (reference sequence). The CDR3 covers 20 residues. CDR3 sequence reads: CASSANPTSGRGAGANVLTF. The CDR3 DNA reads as TGTGCCAGCAGTGCCAACCCGACTAGCGGGAGGGGGGCTGGGGCCAACGTCCTGACTTTC.

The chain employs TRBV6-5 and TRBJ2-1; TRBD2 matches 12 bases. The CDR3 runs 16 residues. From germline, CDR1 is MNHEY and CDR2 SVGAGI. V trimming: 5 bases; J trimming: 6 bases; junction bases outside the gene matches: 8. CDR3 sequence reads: CASSPILAGGPNEQFF. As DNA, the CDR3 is TGTGCCAGCAGTCCCATACTAGCGGGAGGCCCCAATGAGCAGTTCTTC.

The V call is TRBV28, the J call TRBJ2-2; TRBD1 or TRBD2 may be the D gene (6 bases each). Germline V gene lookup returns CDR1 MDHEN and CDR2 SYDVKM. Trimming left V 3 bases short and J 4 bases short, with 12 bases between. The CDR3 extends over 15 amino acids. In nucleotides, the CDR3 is TGTGCCAGCAGTTTTTGGGGGGCGCGCACCGGGGAGCTGTTTTTT. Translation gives CASSFWGARTGELFF.

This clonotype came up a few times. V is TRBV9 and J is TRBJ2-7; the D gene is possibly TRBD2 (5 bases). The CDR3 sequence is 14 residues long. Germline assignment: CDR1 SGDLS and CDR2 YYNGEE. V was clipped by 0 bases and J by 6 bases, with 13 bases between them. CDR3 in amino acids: CASSVVPGIGEQYF. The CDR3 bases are TGTGCCAGCAGCGTAGTTCCGGGAATCGGCGAGCAGTACTTC. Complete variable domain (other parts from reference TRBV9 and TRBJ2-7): DSGVTQTPKHLITATGQRVTLRCSPRSGDLSVYWYQQSLDQGLQFLIQYYNGEERAKGNILERFSAQQFPDLHSELNLSSLELGDSALYFCASSVVPGIGEQYFGPGTRLTVT.

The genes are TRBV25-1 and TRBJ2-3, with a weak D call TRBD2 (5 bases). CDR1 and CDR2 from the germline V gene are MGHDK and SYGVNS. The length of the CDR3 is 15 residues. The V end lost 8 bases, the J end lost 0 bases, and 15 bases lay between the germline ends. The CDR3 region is CASSWSGTSTDTQYF. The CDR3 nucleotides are TGTGCCAGCTCTTGGAGCGGAACTAGCACAGATACGCAGTATTTT.

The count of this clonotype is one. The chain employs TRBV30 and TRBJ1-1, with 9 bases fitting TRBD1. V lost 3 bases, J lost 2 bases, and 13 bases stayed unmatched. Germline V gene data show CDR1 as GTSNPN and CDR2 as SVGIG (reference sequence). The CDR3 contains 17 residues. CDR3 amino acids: CAWRYRDRVRGNTEAFF. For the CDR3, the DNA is TGTGCCTGGAGGTACCGGGACAGGGTAAGGGGAAACACTGAAGCTTTCTTT.

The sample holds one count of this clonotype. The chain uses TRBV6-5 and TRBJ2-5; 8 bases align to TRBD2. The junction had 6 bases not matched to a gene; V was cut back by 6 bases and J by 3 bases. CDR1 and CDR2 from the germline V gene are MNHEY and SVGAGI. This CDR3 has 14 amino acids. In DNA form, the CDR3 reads TGTGCCAGCAGAAGAGGACTAGCTGAAGAGACCCAGTACTTC. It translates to CASRRGLAEETQYF.

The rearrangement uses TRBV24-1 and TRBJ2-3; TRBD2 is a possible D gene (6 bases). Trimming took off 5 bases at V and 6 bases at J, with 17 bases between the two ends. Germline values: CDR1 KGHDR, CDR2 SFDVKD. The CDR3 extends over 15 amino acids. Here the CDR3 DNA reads TGTGCCACCAGTGTGGTAGCGGAGGGATTGGATACGCAGTATTTT. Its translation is CATSVVAEGLDTQYF.

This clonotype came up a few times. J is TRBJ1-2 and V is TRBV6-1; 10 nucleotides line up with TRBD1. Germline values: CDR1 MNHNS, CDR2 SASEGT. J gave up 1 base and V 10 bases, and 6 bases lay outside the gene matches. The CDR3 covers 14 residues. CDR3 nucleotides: TGTGCCACCAACCGGGACAGGGGTAACTATGGCTACACCTTC. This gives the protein CATNRDRGNYGYTF.

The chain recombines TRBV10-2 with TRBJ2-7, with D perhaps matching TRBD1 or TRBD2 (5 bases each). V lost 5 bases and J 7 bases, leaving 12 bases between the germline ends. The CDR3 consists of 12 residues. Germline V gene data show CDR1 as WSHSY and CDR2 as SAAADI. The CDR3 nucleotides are TGCGCCAGCAGTACTACAGGAGGTGAGCAGTACTTC. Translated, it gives CASSTTGGEQYF.

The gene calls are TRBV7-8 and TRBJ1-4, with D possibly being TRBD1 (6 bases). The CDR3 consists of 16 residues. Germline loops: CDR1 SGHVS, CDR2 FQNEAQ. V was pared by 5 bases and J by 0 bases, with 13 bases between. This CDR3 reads CASSGGRPSTNEKLFF. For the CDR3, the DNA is TGTGCCAGCAGCGGGGGGCGTCCCTCAACTAATGAAAAACTGTTTTTT.

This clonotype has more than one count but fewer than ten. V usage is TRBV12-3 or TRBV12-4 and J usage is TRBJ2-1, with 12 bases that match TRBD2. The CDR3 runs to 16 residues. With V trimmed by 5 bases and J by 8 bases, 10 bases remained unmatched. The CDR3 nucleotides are TGTGCCAGCAGTACCTACGCTAGCGGGAGGGCCCATGAGCAGTTCTTC. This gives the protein CASSTYASGRAHEQFF.

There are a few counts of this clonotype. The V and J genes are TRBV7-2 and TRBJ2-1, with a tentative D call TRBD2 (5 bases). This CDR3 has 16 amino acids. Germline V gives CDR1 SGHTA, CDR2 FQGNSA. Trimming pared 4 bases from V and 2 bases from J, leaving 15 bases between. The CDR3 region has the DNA TGTGCCAGCAGCTCCCAACAACTAGTTGCCTACAATGAGCAGTTCTTC. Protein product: CASSSQQLVAYNEQFF. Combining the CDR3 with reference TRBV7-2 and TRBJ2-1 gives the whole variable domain GAGVSQSPSNKVTEKGKDVELRCDPISGHTALYWYRQSLGQGLEFLIYFQGNSAPDKSGLPSDRFSAERTGGSVSTLTIQRTQQEDSAVYLCASSSQQLVAYNEQFFGPGTRLTVL.